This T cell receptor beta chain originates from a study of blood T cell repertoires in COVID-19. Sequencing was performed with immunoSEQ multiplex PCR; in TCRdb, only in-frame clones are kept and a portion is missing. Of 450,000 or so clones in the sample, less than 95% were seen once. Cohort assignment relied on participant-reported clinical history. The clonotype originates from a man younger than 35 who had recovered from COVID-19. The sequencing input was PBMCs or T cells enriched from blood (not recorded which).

The DNA of the CDR3 is TGTGCCAGCAGCCACGGCGCCTTGTCAGCGGGAGGCGAGCAGTACTTC. This sequence encodes CASSHGALSAGGEQYF. The rearrangement joins TRBV5-4 to TRBJ2-7; 9 nucleotides line up with TRBD2. Germline V gives CDR1 SGHNT, CDR2 YYREEE (reference sequence). The CDR3 spans 16 residues. Trimming at V came to 4 bases and at J to 6 bases, leaving 14 bases not matched to a gene. Looking up the rest from reference TRBV5-4 and TRBJ2-7 gives the full variable domain: ETGVTQSPTHLIKTRGQQVTLRCSSQSGHNTVSWYQQALGQGPQFIFQYYREEENGRGNFPPRFSGLQFPNYSSELNVNALELDDSALYLCASSHGALSAGGEQYFGPGTRLTVT.